Sequencing of this TCR beta chain was carried out in a study of blood T cell repertoires in COVID-19. On the study more broadly: T cells, B-cell-depleted T cells, or PBMCs provided the cDNA or gDNA that served as material.

Per germline, CDR1 MDHEN and CDR2 SYDVKM. This CDR3 is 13 amino acids long. With 5 bases clipped from V and 2 bases from J, the junction kept 3 bases outside the gene matches. Authors' processing steps: Estimates of nucleated cell counts were drawn from the amplification of reference gene primers. This table comes from immunoSEQ multiplex PCR, and its TCRdb copy is limited to in-frame clones, with some not included. That table furnishes V, J and clone size, whereas the DNA furnished D and trimming. The table shows about 61,000 clones, with over 65% occurring only once. Sequenced material: peripheral blood. The rearrangement uses TRBV28 and TRBJ2-7; 7 nucleotides align to TRBD1. The receptor was derived from a man older than 75 with active or convalescent COVID-19. The CDR3 loop is CASSITGAYEQYF. The DNA of the CDR3 is TGTGCCAGCAGTATCACAGGGGCCTACGAGCAGTACTTC.